Listed here is a single T cell receptor (beta chain). The antigen is undetermined. This record belongs to a study of cytomegalovirus exposure and HLA in healthy donors. The overall study: As an earlier analysis found, 150 million to 200 million T cells yielded fewer than 130 million unique TCR beta sequences.

The study, taken as a whole, reports: HLA alleles showed associations with roughly 17,000 TCR beta sequences in a later analysis, at a 0.05 false discovery rate.

Trimming removed 2 bases at V and 3 bases at J, with 17 bases between. Germline V gives CDR1 SGHVS, CDR2 FQNEAQ. There are 16 residues in the CDR3. PCR employed 60 Vbeta and 13 Jbeta primers. TCRdb keeps only in-frame clones here, not all; method: immunoSEQ multiplex PCR. The repertoire holds about 100,000 clones, with about 62% as singletons. This receptor was identified in a human donor in good health. The chain couples TRBV7-8 to TRBJ2-7; D might be TRBD1 (5 bases). Sample: PBMCs. DNA for the CDR3: TGTGCCAGCAGCTTATGGCCCCGAGACAGCCACTACGAGCAGTACTTC. Translated, it gives CASSLWPRDSHYEQYF.